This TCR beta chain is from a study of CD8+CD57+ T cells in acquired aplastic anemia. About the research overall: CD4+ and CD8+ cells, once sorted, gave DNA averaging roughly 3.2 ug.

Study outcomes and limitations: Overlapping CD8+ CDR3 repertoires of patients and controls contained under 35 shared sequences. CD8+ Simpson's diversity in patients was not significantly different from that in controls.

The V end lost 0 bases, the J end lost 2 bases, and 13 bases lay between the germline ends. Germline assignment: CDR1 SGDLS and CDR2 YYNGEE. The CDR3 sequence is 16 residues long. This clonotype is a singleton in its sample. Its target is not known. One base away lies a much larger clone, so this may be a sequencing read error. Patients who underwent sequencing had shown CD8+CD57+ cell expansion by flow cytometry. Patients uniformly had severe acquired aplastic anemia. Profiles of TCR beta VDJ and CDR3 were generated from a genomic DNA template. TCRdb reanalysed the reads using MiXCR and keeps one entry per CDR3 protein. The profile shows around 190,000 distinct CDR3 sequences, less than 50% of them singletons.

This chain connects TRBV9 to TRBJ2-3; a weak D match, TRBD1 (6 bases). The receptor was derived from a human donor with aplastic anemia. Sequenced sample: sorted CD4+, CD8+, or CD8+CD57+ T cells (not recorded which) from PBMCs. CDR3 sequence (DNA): TGTGCCAGCAGCGTAGCTCTCTGGGGGCTCACAGATACGCAGTATTTT. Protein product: CASSVALWGLTDTQYF. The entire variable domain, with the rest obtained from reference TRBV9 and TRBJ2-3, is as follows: DSGVTQTPKHLITATGQRVTLRCSPRSGDLSVYWYQQSLDQGLQFLIQYYNGEERAKGNILERFSAQQFPDLHSELNLSSLELGDSALYFCASSVALWGLTDTQYFGPGTRLTVL.